Below are 15 T cell receptor beta chains sequenced from a single sample in a study of blood T cells in healthy people across ages. The authors ran a second PCR of about 6 to 12 cycles using a sample-barcoded 5' primer and a J-beta primer mix. TCRdb independently ran MiXCR on the 5' RACE reads; one entry per CDR3 protein. The table has about 670,000 distinct CDR3 sequences, roughly 41% seen once. Source material: blood. These receptors were collected from a man of 80 years or more in good health.

The gene calls are TRBV5-1 and TRBJ2-4; TRBD1 or TRBD2 may be the D gene (5 bases each). The germline V gene encodes CDR1 SGHRS and CDR2 YFSETQ. This CDR3 contains 13 residues. V lost 4 bases and J 13 bases, leaving 18 bases between the germline ends. The CDR3 is CASSPRDVDDQYF. Here the CDR3 DNA reads TGCGCCAGCAGCCCTAGGGACGTAGACGACCAGTACTTC.

This clonotype was found a few times. The rearrangement links TRBV20-1 to TRBJ1-6, with 8 bases identical to TRBD1. Germline lookup yields CDR1 DFQATT and CDR2 SNEGSKA (reference sequence). Unmatched junction bases numbered 11, after V lost 0 bases and J lost 10 bases. The CDR3 runs 16 residues. CDR3 nucleotides: TGCAGTGCTAGAGATCCGGTAGTGACAGGGGTCTCACCCCTCCACTTT. Its protein is CSARDPVVTGVSPLHF.

In this sample, this clonotype turned up a few times. The rearrangement joins TRBV20-1 to TRBJ2-3; 8 nucleotides align to TRBD1. In germline, CDR1 is DFQATT, CDR2 SNEGSKA (reference sequence). The CDR3 is 16 residues long. The V and J ends lost 4 bases and 7 bases, in that order; junction bases with no gene match: 16. This CDR3 reads CSATSPGTGHHYTQYF. The DNA of the CDR3 is TGCAGTGCTACTAGCCCCGGGACAGGACATCATTATACGCAGTATTTT.

There are a few counts of this clonotype. The V call is TRBV18, the J call TRBJ1-5, with unresolved D. This CDR3 is 13 amino acids long. Trimming removed 3 bases at V and 6 bases at J, with 9 bases between. Germline V gives CDR1 KGHSH, CDR2 LQKENI. DNA for the CDR3: TGTGCCAGCTCACCTGTAGACCTTCAGCCCCAGCATTTT. This codes for CASSPVDLQPQHF. Full variable domain (missing parts from reference TRBV18 and TRBJ1-5): NAGVMQNPRHLVRRRGQEARLRCSPMKGHSHVYWYRQLPEEGLKFMVYLQKENIIDESGMPKERFSAEFPKEGPSILRIQQVVRGDSAAYFCASSPVDLQPQHFGDGTRLSIL.

This chain uses TRBV10-3 with TRBJ2-3; TRBD2 agrees at 9 bases. The CDR3 sequence is 14 residues long. Germline V gives CDR1 ENHRY, CDR2 SYGVKD. J lost 1 base, V lost 8 bases, and 4 bases had no gene match. This chain's CDR3 is CAIGGGGGTDTQYF. The DNA for the CDR3 is TGTGCCATCGGAGGCGGGGGGGGCACAGATACGCAGTATTTT.

Remarks on this clonotype: A read error may account for a junction end that differs from germline. V is TRBV6-5 and J is TRBJ2-1; no definite D call. Germline V gene data show CDR1 as MNHEY and CDR2 as SVGAGI. The CDR3 has 15 amino acids. The CDR3 is CASSYSTRSYNERFF. The DNA of the CDR3 is TGTGCCAGCAGTTACTCGACACGCTCCTACAATGAGCGGTTCTTC.

This clonotype turned up a few times. The V gene is TRBV7-2, the J gene TRBJ1-2; 9 bases match TRBD1. Germline V gene data show CDR1 as SGHTA and CDR2 as FQGNSA. J was trimmed by 3 bases and V by 1 base; bases with no gene match: 3. The CDR3 length is 15 residues. The CDR3 region is CASSLGGTGHYGYTF. In nucleotides, the CDR3 is TGTGCCAGCAGCTTAGGGGGGACAGGGCACTATGGCTACACCTTC.

This rearrangement joins TRBV7-6 to TRBJ2-1; a possible D gene is TRBD1 (6 bases). The J call may not be correct, given that the DNA end is closer to TRBJ2-7. Germline CDR1 and CDR2: SGHVS and FNYEAQ. The CDR3 runs 16 residues. The CDR3 loop reads CASSRDQGITYNEQYF. The CDR3 bases are TGTGCCAGCAGCCGAGACCAGGGGATTACCTACAATGAGCAGTACTTC.

The chain recombines TRBV5-1 with TRBJ2-1, with 13 bases identical to TRBD2. With V trimmed by 4 bases and J by 7 bases, 5 bases remained unmatched. The length of the CDR3 is 15 residues. CDR1 is SGHRS and CDR2 is YFSETQ in the germline V gene. CDR3 loop: CASSPTSGGANEQFF. CDR3 DNA: TGCGCCAGCAGCCCAACTAGCGGGGGGGCGAATGAGCAGTTCTTC. The full variable domain, completed using reference TRBV5-1 and TRBJ2-1, is KAGVTQTPRYLIKTRGQQVTLSCSPISGHRSVSWYQQTPGQGLQFLFEYFSETQRNKGNFPGRFSGRQFSNSRSEMNVSTLELGDSALYLCASSPTSGGANEQFFGPGTRLTVL.

This clonotype was recorded a few times. The V call is TRBV18, the J call TRBJ2-3; TRBD2 might be the D (6 bases). Per the germline V gene, CDR1 is KGHSH and CDR2 is LQKENI. Trimming took 3 bases from V and 2 from J, leaving 9 bases between them. This CDR3 is built from 14 residues. The CDR3: CASSPGLFTDTQYF. CDR3 sequence (DNA): TGTGCCAGCTCACCGGGACTGTTCACAGATACGCAGTATTTT.

Many counts were recorded for this clonotype. The chain recombines TRBV11-2 with TRBJ2-1; 11 nucleotides agree with TRBD2. Germline V CDR1 and CDR2: SGHAT, FQNNGV. The CDR3 sequence is 18 residues long. The J segment lost 2 bases and the V segment lost 2 bases, leaving 8 bases of the junction unmatched. The CDR3 here is CASSLYLAGGSPYNEQFF. The CDR3 bases are TGTGCCAGCAGCTTATATCTAGCGGGGGGCTCGCCCTACAATGAGCAGTTCTTC.

The rearrangement uses TRBV7-2 and TRBJ2-7; the match to TRBD1 covers 7 bases. The CDR3 runs to 15 residues. From germline, CDR1 is SGHTA and CDR2 FQGNSA. After removal of 5 bases from V and 3 bases from J, the junction contained 10 bases not matched to a gene. Here the CDR3 reads CASSPGTEDLYEQYF. The CDR3 DNA is TGTGCCAGCAGCCCTGGGACAGAAGACCTCTACGAGCAGTACTTC.

This clonotype was seen at least ten times. The chain employs TRBV5-1 and TRBJ2-7; D is perhaps TRBD1 (5 bases). Germline V gives CDR1 SGHRS, CDR2 YFSETQ. V was clipped by 0 bases and J by 5 bases, with 12 bases between them. The length of the CDR3 is 14 residues. CDR3 bases: TGCGCCAGCAGCTTGGTAGGCAGGGTACACGAGCAGTACTTC. Its translation is CASSLVGRVHEQYF.

CDR3 bases: TGCGCCAGCAGCCAAGTGGGCACTCCGAACACCGGGGAGCTGTTTTTT. This codes for CASSQVGTPNTGELFF. This sequence joins TRBV4-3 and TRBJ2-2; no clear D. Trimming pared 1 base from V and 0 bases from J, leaving 9 bases between. CDR3 length: 16 amino acids. The germline CDR1 and CDR2 sequences are LGHNA and YSLEER.

The gene calls are TRBV5-8 and TRBJ1-2, with D perhaps TRBD1 (6 bases). Germline lookup yields CDR1 SGHTS and CDR2 YDEGEE. Trimming took off 4 bases at V and 4 bases at J, with 11 bases between the two ends. The CDR3 is made up of 13 amino acids. The CDR3 sequence is CASSPQGLYGYTF. DNA of the CDR3: TGTGCCAGCAGCCCACAGGGACTCTATGGCTACACCTTC. Variable domain in full (rest from reference TRBV5-8 and TRBJ1-2): EAGVTQSPTHLIKTRGQQATLRCSPISGHTSVYWYQQALGLGLQFLLWYDEGEERNRGNFPPRFSGRQFPNYSSELNVNALELEDSALYLCASSPQGLYGYTFGSGTRLTVV.